This is a list of T cell receptor beta chains from one sample in a study of neurological immune-mediated disorders. TCRdb processed the 5' RACE reads anew with MiXCR; each CDR3 protein has one entry. The sample records 50,000 to 75,000 distinct CDR3 sequences, approximately 4.2% being singletons. Sequencing was done on a sample of PBMCs. Receptors originate from a man in his fifties or sixties with multiple sclerosis. Each CDR3 is given with its conserved first and last residue. The D gene is left open where the match is weak. Expanded clones are given a class, and other clones once, few, many or no size at all.

abundance	v_gene	j_gene	d_gene	CDR3aa	CDR3nt
many	TRBV5-1	TRBJ2-5	TRBD2	CASSSLLAGGFQETQYF	TGCGCCAGCAGCTCCCTACTAGCGGGGGGTTTCCAAGAGACCCAGTACTTC
many	TRBV4-3	TRBJ2-7	TRBD1	CASSHLQGYEQYF	TGCGCCAGCAGCCACCTACAGGGGTACGAGCAGTACTTC
few	TRBV20-1	TRBJ1-5	TRBD1	CSAWDRSNQPQHF	TGCAGTGCATGGGACAGGAGCAATCAGCCCCAGCATTTT
many	TRBV10-3	TRBJ1-1	TRBD1	CAISDRGKNMNTEAFF	TGTGCCATTTCGGACAGGGGCAAGAACATGAACACTGAAGCTTTCTTT
few	TRBV7-2	TRBJ2-3	TRBD2	CASSLLGGRDTQYF	TGTGCCAGCAGCTTACTCGGGGGGAGGGATACGCAGTATTTT
many	TRBV5-1	TRBJ1-2	NA	CASSLLRVGTYGYTF	TGCGCCAGCAGCTTGCTGCGGGTGGGGACCTATGGCTACACCTTC
many	TRBV20-1	TRBJ2-3	TRBD2	CSARVGGAYTQYF	TGCAGTGCTAGAGTCGGGGGGGCATATACGCAGTATTTT
many	TRBV20-1	TRBJ2-2	TRBD2	CSAPNGASGGTFSGELFF	TGCAGTGCCCCCAACGGGGCTAGCGGGGGGACCTTTAGCGGGGAGCTGTTTTTT
many	TRBV4-1	TRBJ2-3	NA	CASSQEEGGGTHTQYF	TGCGCCAGCAGCCAAGAAGAGGGAGGGGGCACCCATACGCAGTATTTT
many	TRBV5-1	TRBJ2-3	NA	CASSKPTGGADTQYF	TGCGCCAGCAGCAAACCGACAGGAGGGGCAGATACGCAGTATTTT
NA	TRBV6-6	TRBJ2-7	NA	CASSYSTDEQYF	TGTGCCAGCAGTTACTCGACTGACGAGCAGTACTTC
many	TRBV9	TRBJ2-5	NA	CASSHRGGQQETQYF	TGTGCCAGCAGCCACAGGGGAGGCCAACAAGAGACCCAGTACTTC
many	TRBV5-1	TRBJ2-2	NA	CASSQVGGDSTGELFF	TGCGCCAGCAGCCAGGTGGGGGGCGACTCCACCGGGGAGCTGTTTTTT
many	TRBV3-1	TRBJ1-6	NA	CASTNPNSPLHF	TGTGCCAGCACCAATCCAAATTCACCCCTCCACTTT
many	TRBV12-3/TRBV12-4	TRBJ1-2	NA	CASSTQPRRSENYGYTF	TGTGCCAGCAGTACCCAGCCCCGTCGCAGTGAAAACTATGGCTACACCTTC
few	TRBV10-2	TRBJ2-3	NA	CASSPSGSGTDTQYF	TGCGCCAGCAGCCCGAGCGGGTCTGGCACAGATACGCAGTATTTT
many	TRBV5-1	TRBJ2-5	NA	CASSSTLVGTQYF	TGCGCCAGCAGCTCCACCCTAGTTGGGACCCAGTACTTC
many	TRBV15	TRBJ2-5	NA	CATSGGRGQETQYF	TGTGCCACCAGCGGAGGGCGGGGACAAGAGACCCAGTACTTC
few	TRBV5-1	TRBJ2-3	TRBD1	CASRERTGQGHTDTQYF	TGCGCCAGCAGAGAGAGGACCGGACAGGGGCACACAGATACGCAGTATTTT
many	TRBV20-1	TRBJ1-5	NA	CSASPTPQPQHF	TGCAGTGCTAGTCCAACACCGCAGCCCCAGCATTTT
many	TRBV5-1	TRBJ2-3	NA	CASSLEQITDTQYF	TGCGCCAGCAGCTTGGAACAGATCACAGATACGCAGTATTTT
many	TRBV5-8	TRBJ1-4	NA	CASSLVLVTAATNEKLFF	TGTGCCAGCAGCTTGGTTCTCGTGACAGCGGCAACTAATGAAAAACTGTTTTTT
many	TRBV6-1	TRBJ1-5	NA	CASNSGGNSNQPQHF	TGTGCCAGCAACTCGGGAGGGAATAGCAATCAGCCCCAGCATTTT
many	TRBV7-9	TRBJ2-1	TRBD1	CASGPQGWYNEQFF	TGTGCCAGCGGCCCACAGGGGTGGTACAATGAGCAGTTCTTC
many	TRBV20-1	TRBJ2-6	NA	CSARGGGWPSGANVLTF	TGCAGTGCTAGGGGCGGAGGGTGGCCCTCTGGGGCCAACGTCCTGACTTTC
many	TRBV20-1	TRBJ2-1	TRBD2	CSANSGLDRSFNEQFF	TGCAGTGCTAACTCGGGACTAGATCGGTCATTCAATGAGCAGTTCTTC